This T cell receptor beta chain was captured in a study of OX40 agonist ivuxolimab in advanced cancers. Study context: Three individuals attained partial responses, comprising one hepatocellular carcinoma case and two cutaneous melanoma cases.

Assay used: immunoSEQ multiplex PCR; TCRdb lists only in-frame clones, some missing. The table includes roughly 100,000 clones, around nine tenths detected once. CDR1 is MNHNS and CDR2 is SASEGT in the germline V gene. CDR3 length: 13 residues. V lost 9 bases and J lost 4; bases outside the gene matches: 7. The receptor was derived from an adult with an advanced solid tumor such as melanoma, head and neck, liver or kidney cancer. The V and J genes are TRBV6-1 and TRBJ2-3, with TRBD2 matching 7 bases. The source was CD4+ or CD8+ T cells sorted from blood, collected in a trial of the OX40 agonist ivuxolimab. CDR3: CARMGLQADTQYF. CDR3 nucleotide sequence: TGTGCCAGGATGGGACTACAAGCAGATACGCAGTATTTT.